Shown below are 27 T cell receptor beta chains from a single sample sequenced in a study of human CD4 T cells and Enterobacteriaceae. The memory gate held CD4+ cells that were not CD45RA+CCR7+CD95- naive cells, over 98% pure. Generated by immunoSEQ multiplex PCR, the TCRdb table keeps only in-frame clones and is missing some. Among about 27,000 clones listed, roughly 80% were seen once. The specimen was memory CD4+ T cells from blood. These TCRs come from a human donor in good health.

The genes are TRBV5-4 and TRBJ2-5; perhaps TRBD2 as D (5 bases). V lost 4 bases and J lost 4, with 11 bases in between. CDR1 is SGHNT and CDR2 is YYREEE in the germline V gene (reference sequence). There are 13 residues in the CDR3. This CDR3 is CASSRGILETQYF. The DNA for the CDR3 is TGTGCCAGCAGCCGAGGGATATTAGAGACCCAGTACTTC.

This clone was observed a single time. The J gene is TRBJ2-1, the V gene TRBV5-5; the D is unclear. Germline V gives CDR1 SGHKS, CDR2 YYEKEE (reference sequence). V lost 0 bases and J 15 bases, leaving 13 bases between the germline ends. CDR3 size: 12 residues. Here the CDR3 reads CASSLDIGGWFF. CDR3 nucleotides: TGTGCCAGCAGCTTGGACATAGGTGGTTGGTTCTTC.

The chain employs TRBV7-8 and TRBJ1-5; possibly TRBD1 for D (5 bases). Germline V gene data show CDR1 as SGHVS and CDR2 as FQNEAQ. With 4 bases removed from V and 0 bases from J, the gap between germline ends came to 22 bases. The CDR3 length is 19 residues. Here the CDR3 reads CASSSPMAGTYNSNQPQHF. In DNA form, the CDR3 reads TGTGCCAGCAGCTCGCCAATGGCAGGGACCTATAATAGCAATCAGCCCCAGCATTTT. The entire variable domain, with the rest obtained from reference TRBV7-8 and TRBJ1-5, is as follows: GAGVSQSPRYKVAKRGQDVALRCDPISGHVSLFWYQQALGQGPEFLTYFQNEAQLDKSGLPSDRFFAERPEGSVSTLKIQRTQQEDSAVYLCASSSPMAGTYNSNQPQHFGDGTRLSIL.

The rearrangement joins TRBV5-1 to TRBJ1-6; D not certain. With 0 bases removed from V and 7 bases from J, the gap between germline ends came to 8 bases. This CDR3 is 14 amino acids long. Germline V gene lookup returns CDR1 SGHRS and CDR2 YFSETQ. The CDR3 spells CASSLETPNSPLHF. The CDR3 DNA reads TGCGCCAGCAGCTTGGAGACCCCCAATTCACCCCTCCACTTT.

The rearrangement joins TRBV6-1 to TRBJ2-5; D is perhaps TRBD1 (7 bases). V lost 9 bases and J lost 6, with 20 bases in between. Germline V lookup: CDR1 MNHNS, CDR2 SASEGT. The CDR3 is 14 amino acids. The chain's CDR3 is CASVTGGGIQTQYF. The CDR3 DNA is TGTGCCAGTGTAACCGGAGGGGGCATACAGACCCAGTACTTC.

This rearrangement joins TRBV11-2 to TRBJ2-2; weak D call: TRBD1 (6 bases). The CDR3 is made up of 17 amino acids. Germline lookup yields CDR1 SGHAT and CDR2 FQNNGV. Trimming pared 1 base from V and 6 bases from J, leaving 18 bases between. The CDR3 DNA reads as TGTGCCAGCAGCTTAGTAGCCAGGGGCGCTTATCCCGGGGAGCTGTTTTTT. It yields the protein CASSLVARGAYPGELFF.

This chain links TRBV2 with TRBJ1-2; TRBD1 agrees at 7 bases. The V segment lost 5 bases and the J segment 8 bases; nucleotides outside the gene matches: 11. The CDR3 is 14 residues long. Germline assignment: CDR1 SNHLY and CDR2 FYNNEI. The CDR3 here is CASSPQGLKKGYTF. In DNA, the CDR3 is TGTGCCAGCAGTCCACAGGGGCTAAAGAAGGGCTACACCTTC.

The V gene is TRBV27, the J gene TRBJ2-3; D may correspond to TRBD1 or TRBD2 (6 bases each). Germline loops: CDR1 MNHEY, CDR2 SMNVEV (reference sequence). V lost 6 bases and J lost 3, with 22 bases in between. This CDR3 comprises 17 residues. CDR3 sequence reads: CASSPGGGAGETDTQYF. CDR3 nucleotide sequence: TGTGCCAGCAGCCCCGGGGGCGGGGCCGGGGAGACAGATACGCAGTATTTT.

V is TRBV5-6 and J is TRBJ1-1; D is perhaps TRBD1 (6 bases). Germline CDR1 is SGHDT and CDR2 is YYEEEE. The CDR3 has 15 residues. The V gene lost 0 bases and the J gene lost 11 bases, with 20 bases spanning the gap. The CDR3 DNA sequence: TGTGCCAGCAGCTTGGTGGCCTCGGGGGGGGCGAGGGCTTTCTTT. Amino acids: CASSLVASGGARAFF. Looking up the rest from reference TRBV5-6 and TRBJ1-1 gives the full variable domain: DAGVTQSPTHLIKTRGQQVTLRCSPKSGHDTVSWYQQALGQGPQFIFQYYEEEERQRGNFPDRFSGHQFPNYSSELNVNALLLGDSALYLCASSLVASGGARAFFGQGTRLTVV.

The rearrangement uses TRBV28 and TRBJ1-1; perhaps TRBD1 as D (5 bases). The CDR3 length is 13 residues. V was cut by 4 bases and J by 5 bases, with 11 bases left in between. Germline V gene data show CDR1 as MDHEN and CDR2 as SYDVKM. As DNA, the CDR3 is TGTGCCAGCAGTTCTGGGGGGGGGACTGAAGCTTTCTTT. This sequence encodes CASSSGGGTEAFF.

The V and J genes are TRBV28 and TRBJ1-5; D possibly corresponds to TRBD1 (6 bases). The germline V gene encodes CDR1 MDHEN and CDR2 SYDVKM. Trimming took off 8 bases at V and 6 bases at J, with 17 bases between the two ends. The CDR3 has 14 amino acids. The CDR3 spells CASRGGGTAQPQHF. CDR3 bases: TGTGCCAGCCGAGGAGGGGGTACGGCTCAGCCCCAGCATTTT.

The chain is built from TRBV5-1 and TRBJ1-1; no clear D. The CDR3 is 13 residues long. The germline V gene has CDR1 SGHRS and CDR2 YFSETQ. V was pared by 4 bases and J by 6 bases, with 13 bases between. The DNA of the CDR3 is TGCGCCAGCAGCATGTCGGGTGGGGCTGAAGCTTTCTTT. Translated, it gives CASSMSGGAEAFF.

The chain carries TRBV6-1 and TRBJ2-5; D is unclear. The V end lost 3 bases, the J end lost 7 bases, and 9 bases lay between the germline ends. CDR1 is MNHNS, CDR2 SASEGT, per germline. The CDR3 length is 12 residues. This CDR3 reads CASSDMIATQYF. Written as DNA, the CDR3 is TGTGCCAGCAGTGATATGATTGCGACCCAGTACTTC.

This clone has a handful of counts. The chain's CDR3 is CASSHEGIGNSPLHF. The CDR3 region has the DNA TGTGCCAGCAGTCATGAGGGTATAGGGAATTCACCCCTCCACTTT. This chain joins TRBV28 and TRBJ1-6; D unclear. The V gene lost 5 bases and the J gene lost 7 bases, with 15 bases spanning the gap. This CDR3 has 15 amino acids. CDR1 and CDR2 from the germline V gene are MDHEN and SYDVKM.

This clone was picked up one time. At the DNA level, this CDR3 is encoded by other sequences in the same sample as well. J is TRBJ1-4 and V is TRBV9; TRBD1 matches 8 bases. The CDR3 is made up of 14 amino acids. V lost 4 bases to trimming and J lost 5 bases; unmatched junction nucleotides: 4. Germline V lookup: CDR1 SGDLS, CDR2 YYNGEE. CDR3 sequence (DNA): TGTGCCAGCAGCTTCGGGACAGGCAATGAAAAACTGTTTTTT. Amino acid sequence: CASSFGTGNEKLFF.

CDR3 DNA sequence: TGTGCCTGGACTTACAGGGGGCGCTTGCACGGGGAGCTGTTTTTT. It yields the protein CAWTYRGRLHGELFF. The chain recombines TRBV30 with TRBJ2-2, with TRBD1 identical over 9 bases. J was trimmed by 7 bases and V by 4 bases; bases with no gene match: 10. This CDR3 contains 15 residues. The germline CDR1 and CDR2 sequences are GTSNPN and SVGIG (reference sequence).

The gene calls are TRBV28 and TRBJ1-2; D is possibly TRBD1 (6 bases). The CDR3 covers 13 residues. Germline-derived CDR1 and CDR2 are MDHEN and SYDVKM. The ends were cut back, 3 bases at V and 3 bases at J, with 8 bases in the middle. CDR3 DNA sequence: TGTGCCAGCAGTTTCAACAGGGACTATGGCTACACCTTC. Its protein product is CASSFNRDYGYTF.

The chain is built from TRBV7-2 and TRBJ1-1; D is perhaps TRBD1 (6 bases). Deletions cut 7 bases from V and 3 bases from J, with 12 bases between. From germline, CDR1 is SGHTA and CDR2 FQGNSA. The CDR3 runs to 13 residues. CDR3 in amino acids: CASKSQGYTEAFF. The CDR3 DNA is TGTGCCAGCAAAAGCCAGGGGTACACTGAAGCTTTCTTT.

This clone was detected only once. J is TRBJ1-2 and V is TRBV11-2; 8 bases are shared with TRBD1. Germline values: CDR1 SGHAT, CDR2 FQNNGV. CDR3 length: 15 residues. The ends lost 3 bases at V and 6 bases at J; junction bases unmatched: 9. The DNA for the CDR3 is TGTGCCAGCAGCTTCGGACAGGGAATCTCGCATGGCTACACCTTC. Translation gives CASSFGQGISHGYTF.

This chain joins TRBV7-8 and TRBJ1-5, with no clear D. With 0 bases removed from V and 7 bases from J, the gap between germline ends came to 10 bases. The CDR3 is made up of 14 amino acids. Germline V gives CDR1 SGHVS, CDR2 FQNEAQ. The CDR3 DNA sequence: TGTGCCAGCAGCTTAGCGCGGGAGAGGCAGCCCCAGCATTTT. Translating gives CASSLARERQPQHF. The complete variable domain, with remaining parts taken from reference TRBV7-8 and TRBJ1-5, reads GAGVSQSPRYKVAKRGQDVALRCDPISGHVSLFWYQQALGQGPEFLTYFQNEAQLDKSGLPSDRFFAERPEGSVSTLKIQRTQQEDSAVYLCASSLARERQPQHFGDGTRLSIL.

This clone has more than one count but fewer than ten. J is TRBJ1-1 and V is TRBV7-9; TRBD1 might be the D (5 bases). The CDR3 runs to 12 residues. The V and J ends lost 8 bases and 4 bases respectively, with 11 bases between them. Germline CDR1 SEHNR, CDR2 FQNEAQ (reference sequence). As DNA, the CDR3 is TGTGCCAGCGGGGGTCGGAGCACTGAAGCTTTCTTT. Translating gives CASGGRSTEAFF.

The chain has TRBV12-2 and TRBJ1-2. TRBV12-2 is an annotated pseudogene. The CDR3 runs to 15 residues. The CDR3 here is CASRLDPTGGDGYTF. For the CDR3, the DNA is TGTGCAAGTCGCTTAGACCCTACCGGGGGAGATGGCTACACCTTC.

This clone was recorded only once. J is TRBJ2-2 and V is TRBV4-1; 11 positions agree with TRBD2. The CDR3 has 17 amino acids. V lost 2 bases and J lost 7; bases outside the gene matches: 9. CDR1 is MGHRA, CDR2 YSYEKL, per germline. Here the CDR3 reads CASSQNIAGGLGGELFF. CDR3 coding DNA: TGCGCCAGCAGCCAAAACATAGCGGGAGGGCTGGGCGGGGAGCTGTTTTTT.

The chain recombines TRBV29-1 with TRBJ2-3, with 12 nucleotides matching TRBD2. The CDR3 has 13 amino acids. After removal of 7 bases from V and 9 bases from J, the junction contained 8 bases not matched to a gene. Germline values: CDR1 SQVTM, CDR2 ANQGSEA. CDR3 nucleotide sequence: TGCAGCGCAGGGACTAGCGGGTTAGGCACGCAGTATTTT. Its translation is CSAGTSGLGTQYF.

This clone was seen a handful of times. This rearrangement joins TRBV27 to TRBJ2-7; TRBD2 might be the D (6 bases). The CDR3 extends over 13 amino acids. The V end lost 3 bases, the J end lost 3 bases, and 9 bases lay between the germline ends. Per the germline V gene, CDR1 is MNHEY and CDR2 is SMNVEV (reference sequence). DNA for the CDR3: TGTGCCAGCAGTTTTGTTAGCGGCTACGAGCAGTACTTC. As protein: CASSFVSGYEQYF.

The rearrangement uses TRBV19 and TRBJ1-3; the D is unclear. Trimming pared 6 bases from V and 0 bases from J, leaving 12 bases between. There are 15 residues in the CDR3. Germline-derived CDR1 and CDR2 are LNHDA and SQIVND (reference sequence). The CDR3 loop reads CASRIQPGSGNTIYF. DNA for the CDR3: TGTGCCAGTAGAATACAGCCGGGCTCTGGAAACACCATATATTTT.

This sequence joins TRBV21-1 and TRBJ2-1; the DNA was not used to check the table's D call, TRBD2. TRBV21-1 is marked as a pseudogene. The CDR3 has 20 residues. CDR3 bases: TGTGCCAGCAGCAGAGGGGATCCCCCTAGCGGGGGGGACTCCTACAATGAGCAGTTCTTC. This gives the protein CASSRGDPPSGGDSYNEQFF.